This T cell receptor (beta chain) appears in the sequencing data of a study of cytomegalovirus exposure and HLA in healthy donors. General observations from the study: In terms of immune exposure information, only CMV serostatus was available. Certain sequence variants were highly shared and formed a cluster, and this cluster was likely a sequencing artifact.

This clone was picked up a small number of times. The antigen remains unidentified. In the PCR, 60 Vbeta and 13 Jbeta primers were used. Profiled with immunoSEQ multiplex PCR; TCRdb holds only in-frame clones, not every one. The table has tens of thousands of clones, around 78% seen once. Germline V CDR1 and CDR2: DFQATT, SNEGSKA (reference sequence). CDR3 length equals 11 residues. V lost 5 bases and J 10 bases, leaving 14 bases between the germline ends. The chain employs TRBV20-1 and TRBJ1-1; the D is unclear. The TCR comes from a female donor in good health and CMV-seronegative. The sample was PBMCs. The CDR3 spells CSALGGSRAFF. DNA of the CDR3: TGCAGTGCTCTGGGTGGGTCTAGAGCTTTCTTT.